Reported below is one T cell receptor beta chain. Its specificity is unknown. This sample is drawn from a study of cytomegalovirus exposure and HLA in healthy donors. Whole-study results and caveats: With DRB1 most and HLA-C fewest, TCR association rates differed between HLA loci in a later analysis. Reportedly, a later analysis found an Asian-associated ancestry cluster had fewer N-insertions than the roughly 700-donor mean. As immune exposure information, only CMV serostatus was available. V segments that were indistinguishable, TRBV6-2 and TRBV6-3 among them, were omitted from analysis.

The PCR contained 60 Vbeta and 13 Jbeta primers. The table came from immunoSEQ multiplex PCR; TCRdb's copy has only in-frame clones and leaves some out. The sample includes about 180,000 clones, roughly four fifths of them seen just once. The CDR3 has 15 residues. Germline-derived CDR1 and CDR2 are SGDLS and YYNGEE. J gave up 8 bases and V 3 bases, and 7 bases lay outside the gene matches. This receptor was taken from a male donor in good health and CMV-seronegative. This chain connects TRBV9 to TRBJ2-2, with 10 positions matching TRBD1. Sequenced input: PBMCs. CDR3 in amino acids: CASSGGDRGAGELFF. CDR3 DNA: TGTGCCAGCAGCGGGGGGGACAGGGGCGCGGGGGAGCTGTTTTTT.